The rows below give T cell receptor beta chains drawn from one sample of a study of radiotherapy plus CTLA-4 blockade in lung cancer. Sequencing was performed with immunoSEQ multiplex PCR; in TCRdb, only in-frame clones are kept and a portion is missing. Of over 85,000 clones listed, roughly 74% are singletons. Sequencing used peripheral blood, obtained from a patient treated with radiotherapy plus ipilimumab. The receptors derive from a human donor with non-small cell lung cancer who had a partial response to radiotherapy plus ipilimumab. Some clones in this sample may be carry-over from other donors' samples. Both conserved end residues are part of each CDR3. The order of the fields is clone size, D gene, V gene, J gene, CDR3 protein, CDR3 DNA. D genes are given only for firm matches. Expanded clones get a size class; other rows say once, few or many, or leave the size out.

abundance: .
d_gene: TRBD2
v_gene: TRBV4-1
j_gene: TRBJ2-3
CDR3aa: CASSLLAGNADTQYF
CDR3nt: TGCGCCAGCAGCCTTTTAGCGGGGAACGCAGATACGCAGTATTTT

abundance: .
d_gene: .
v_gene: TRBV27
j_gene: TRBJ1-5
CDR3aa: CASSPPSSFQPQHF
CDR3nt: TGTGCCAGCAGTCCCCCGTCGTCTTTTCAGCCCCAGCATTTT

abundance: few
d_gene: TRBD1
v_gene: TRBV7-3
j_gene: TRBJ2-6
CDR3aa: CASSRQGATGANVLTF
CDR3nt: TGTGCCAGCAGCAGACAGGGGGCGACTGGGGCCAACGTCCTGACTTTC

abundance: .
d_gene: .
v_gene: TRBV5-4
j_gene: TRBJ2-7
CDR3aa: CASSLSAIEEEQYF
CDR3nt: TGTGCCAGCAGCTTATCGGCTATTGAGGAAGAGCAGTACTTC

abundance: few
d_gene: TRBD1
v_gene: TRBV5-4
j_gene: TRBJ1-4
CDR3aa: CASSPRTGANEKLFF
CDR3nt: TGTGCCAGCAGCCCCAGGACAGGGGCCAATGAAAAACTGTTTTTT

abundance: .
d_gene: TRBD1
v_gene: TRBV30
j_gene: TRBJ1-4
CDR3aa: CAWTPGTGVEKLFF
CDR3nt: TGTGCCTGGACCCCGGGGACAGGGGTCGAAAAACTGTTTTTT

abundance: .
d_gene: .
v_gene: TRBV5-1
j_gene: TRBJ2-2
CDR3aa: CASSLSTGMVGELFF
CDR3nt: TGCGCCAGCAGCTTATCAACAGGGATGGTCGGGGAGCTGTTTTTT

abundance: .
d_gene: TRBD1
v_gene: TRBV7-9
j_gene: TRBJ1-2
CDR3aa: CASSLAGQGRGYGYTF
CDR3nt: TGTGCCAGCAGCTTAGCTGGACAGGGCAGGGGCTATGGCTACACCTTC

abundance: .
d_gene: .
v_gene: TRBV4-2
j_gene: TRBJ2-5
CDR3aa: CASSRQNQETQYF
CDR3nt: TGTGCCAGCAGCCGACAGAATCAAGAGACCCAGTACTTC

abundance: .
d_gene: .
v_gene: TRBV25-1
j_gene: TRBJ2-7
CDR3aa: CASSEYGSHEQYF
CDR3nt: TGTGCCAGCAGTGAATATGGCAGTCACGAGCAGTACTTC

abundance: .
d_gene: TRBD1
v_gene: TRBV5-1
j_gene: TRBJ1-3
CDR3aa: CASRRDSNKSGNTIYF
CDR3nt: TGCGCCAGCAGACGGGACAGTAATAAGTCTGGAAACACCATATATTTT

abundance: .
d_gene: .
v_gene: TRBV7-6
j_gene: TRBJ2-7
CDR3aa: CASSLEGNSYEQYF
CDR3nt: TGTGCCAGCAGCTTGGAGGGGAACTCCTACGAGCAGTACTTC

abundance: .
d_gene: .
v_gene: TRBV7-2
j_gene: TRBJ2-1
CDR3aa: CASSRSGYNEQFF
CDR3nt: TGTGCCAGCAGCCGTAGCGGATACAATGAGCAGTTCTTC

abundance: .
d_gene: .
v_gene: TRBV4-3
j_gene: TRBJ1-2
CDR3aa: CASSQETGPYGYTF
CDR3nt: TGCGCCAGCAGCCAAGAGACAGGACCCTATGGCTACACCTTC

abundance: .
d_gene: .
v_gene: TRBV6-5
j_gene: TRBJ2-7
CDR3aa: CASTKDSTTEQYF
CDR3nt: TGTGCCAGCACCAAGGACTCAACTACGGAGCAGTACTTC

abundance: .
d_gene: TRBD2
v_gene: TRBV9
j_gene: TRBJ2-3
CDR3aa: CASSVAEGRGGDTQYF
CDR3nt: TGTGCCAGCAGCGTAGCCGAGGGGAGGGGCGGGGATACGCAGTATTTT

abundance: .
d_gene: TRBD2
v_gene: TRBV6-4
j_gene: TRBJ2-7
CDR3aa: CASNLAGGPDEQYF
CDR3nt: TGTGCCAGCAATTTAGCGGGAGGGCCGGACGAGCAGTACTTC

abundance: few
d_gene: TRBD1
v_gene: TRBV7-9
j_gene: TRBJ1-3
CDR3aa: CASGRQGSGNTIYF
CDR3nt: TGTGCCAGCGGCAGACAGGGGTCTGGAAACACCATATATTTT

abundance: .
d_gene: .
v_gene: TRBV5-1
j_gene: TRBJ1-2
CDR3aa: CASSSTSGVENYGYTF
CDR3nt: TGCGCCAGCAGCTCGACCTCGGGGGTGGAGAACTATGGCTACACCTTC

abundance: .
d_gene: .
v_gene: TRBV11-2
j_gene: TRBJ1-6
CDR3aa: CASSRTRQDSPLHF
CDR3nt: TGTGCCAGCAGCCGGACCAGACAGGATTCACCCCTCCACTTT

abundance: many
d_gene: .
v_gene: TRBV27
j_gene: TRBJ2-7
CDR3aa: CASSTVARVRYEQYF
CDR3nt: TGTGCCAGCAGCACGGTTGCCAGGGTGAGGTACGAGCAGTACTTC

abundance: few
d_gene: TRBD2
v_gene: TRBV5-4
j_gene: TRBJ2-1
CDR3aa: CASSPGRLAGGSEQFF
CDR3nt: TGTGCCAGCAGCCCGGGCCGACTAGCGGGGGGGTCTGAGCAGTTCTTC

abundance: .
d_gene: .
v_gene: TRBV5-1
j_gene: TRBJ1-2
CDR3aa: CASSKDPRRGYGYTF
CDR3nt: TGCGCCAGCAGCAAGGACCCCAGAAGGGGCTATGGCTACACCTTC

abundance: few
d_gene: TRBD1
v_gene: TRBV5-1
j_gene: TRBJ2-3
CDR3aa: CASGYQTGTVTDTQYF
CDR3nt: TGCGCCAGCGGCTACCAGACAGGGACCGTCACAGATACGCAGTATTTT

abundance: .
d_gene: .
v_gene: TRBV27
j_gene: TRBJ2-1
CDR3aa: CASSLLARGSYNEQFF
CDR3nt: TGTGCCAGCAGTTTATTAGCCCGAGGATCATACAATGAGCAGTTCTTC

abundance: .
d_gene: TRBD1
v_gene: TRBV2
j_gene: TRBJ2-1
CDR3aa: CASSLPGQGYEQFF
CDR3nt: TGTGCCAGCAGTCTACCGGGACAGGGCTATGAGCAGTTCTTC

abundance: .
d_gene: .
v_gene: TRBV19
j_gene: TRBJ2-1
CDR3aa: CASSIVFDEQFF
CDR3nt: TGTGCCAGTAGTATAGTTTTCGATGAGCAGTTCTTC

abundance: .
d_gene: .
v_gene: TRBV19
j_gene: TRBJ2-1
CDR3aa: CASWGGREGSYNEQFF
CDR3nt: TGTGCCAGCTGGGGGGGGCGGGAAGGATCCTACAATGAGCAGTTCTTC

abundance: .
d_gene: TRBD1
v_gene: TRBV2
j_gene: TRBJ1-4
CDR3aa: CASSVNGQGTAKLFF
CDR3nt: TGTGCCAGCAGTGTTAACGGACAGGGAACGGCAAAACTGTTTTTT

abundance: .
d_gene: .
v_gene: TRBV11-3
j_gene: TRBJ2-7
CDR3aa: CASSFRLENEQYF
CDR3nt: TGTGCCAGCAGCTTCAGACTGGAGAACGAGCAGTACTTC

abundance: .
d_gene: .
v_gene: TRBV11-3
j_gene: TRBJ2-7
CDR3aa: CASSLIHYEQYF
CDR3nt: TGTGCCAGCAGCCTCATCCACTACGAGCAGTACTTC

abundance: .
d_gene: .
v_gene: TRBV20-1
j_gene: TRBJ2-1
CDR3aa: CSADNLGEQFF
CDR3nt: TGCAGTGCTGACAATCTCGGTGAGCAGTTCTTC

abundance: few
d_gene: TRBD1
v_gene: TRBV7-8
j_gene: TRBJ1-2
CDR3aa: CASSLAARGYYGYTF
CDR3nt: TGTGCCAGCAGCTTAGCGGCCAGGGGGTACTATGGCTACACCTTC

abundance: .
d_gene: TRBD2
v_gene: TRBV10-3
j_gene: TRBJ2-3
CDR3aa: CAISETYSGGGADTQYF
CDR3nt: TGTGCCATCAGTGAGACTTATAGCGGGGGGGGCGCAGATACGCAGTATTTT

abundance: few
d_gene: TRBD1
v_gene: TRBV18
j_gene: TRBJ1-3
CDR3aa: CASSPRPIQGTGNTIYF
CDR3nt: TGTGCCAGCTCACCACGCCCAATACAGGGGACTGGAAACACCATATATTTT

abundance: .
d_gene: TRBD2
v_gene: TRBV4-2
j_gene: TRBJ2-7
CDR3aa: CASSQDWASGGVYEQYF
CDR3nt: TGTGCCAGCAGCCAAGATTGGGCTAGCGGGGGGGTGTACGAGCAGTACTTC

abundance: .
d_gene: TRBD2
v_gene: TRBV6-5
j_gene: TRBJ2-7
CDR3aa: CATQITSGPYEQYF
CDR3nt: TGTGCCACTCAAATTACTAGCGGACCCTACGAGCAGTACTTC

abundance: .
d_gene: TRBD1
v_gene: TRBV28
j_gene: TRBJ1-5
CDR3aa: CATRGGYSNQPQHF
CDR3nt: TGTGCCACCAGGGGGGGGTATAGCAATCAGCCCCAGCATTTT

abundance: .
d_gene: .
v_gene: TRBV2
j_gene: TRBJ2-5
CDR3aa: CASTGPAETQYF
CDR3nt: TGTGCCAGCACTGGTCCCGCGGAGACCCAGTACTTC

abundance: .
d_gene: TRBD1
v_gene: TRBV6-5
j_gene: TRBJ1-2
CDR3aa: CASSRGQGSNYGYTF
CDR3nt: TGTGCCAGCAGCCGGGGACAGGGCTCTAACTATGGCTACACCTTC

abundance: .
d_gene: .
v_gene: TRBV2
j_gene: TRBJ1-4
CDR3aa: CASRPGAFNEKLFF
CDR3nt: TGTGCCAGCAGGCCAGGGGCGTTTAATGAAAAACTGTTTTTT

abundance: once
d_gene: .
v_gene: TRBV11-1
j_gene: TRBJ2-7
CDR3aa: CASRGQGSYEQYF
CDR3nt: TGTGCCAGCCGGGGACAAGGATCCTACGAGCAGTACTTC